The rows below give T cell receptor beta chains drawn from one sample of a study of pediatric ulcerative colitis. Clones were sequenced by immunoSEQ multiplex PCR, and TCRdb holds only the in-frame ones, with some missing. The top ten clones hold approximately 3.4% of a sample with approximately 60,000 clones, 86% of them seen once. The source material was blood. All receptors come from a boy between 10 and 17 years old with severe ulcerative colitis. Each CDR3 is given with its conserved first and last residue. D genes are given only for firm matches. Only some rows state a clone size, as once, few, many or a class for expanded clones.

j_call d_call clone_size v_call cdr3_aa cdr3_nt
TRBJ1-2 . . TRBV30 CAWSVPLGTARGYTF TGTGCCTGGAGTGTACCGTTGGGGACGGCAAGGGGCTACACCTTC
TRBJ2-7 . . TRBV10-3 CAISVFSGVVSVKGTYEQYF TGTGCCATCAGTGTTTTTAGTGGGGTGGTCTCCGTAAAAGGCACCTACGAGCAGTACTTC
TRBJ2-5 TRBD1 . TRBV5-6 CASSQTGESETQYF TGTGCCAGCAGCCAAACAGGGGAATCGGAGACCCAGTACTTC
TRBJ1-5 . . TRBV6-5 CASSYVVNQPQHF TGTGCCAGCAGTTATGTAGTTAATCAGCCCCAGCATTTT
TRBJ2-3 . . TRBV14 CASSQDLGTDTQYF TGTGCCAGCAGCCAAGACTTGGGCACAGATACGCAGTATTTT
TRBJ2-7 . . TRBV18 CASSTTRGTYEQYF TGTGCCAGCTCAACCACTAGGGGGACCTACGAGCAGTACTTC
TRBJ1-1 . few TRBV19 CASSRVRANTEAFF TGTGCCAGTTCCCGTGTGCGGGCTAACACTGAAGCTTTCTTT
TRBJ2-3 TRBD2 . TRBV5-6 CASSLTSGIDTQYF TGTGCCAGCAGCTTGACTAGCGGGATAGATACGCAGTATTTT
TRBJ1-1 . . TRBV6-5 CASSYAGSDAFF TGTGCCAGCAGTTACGCCGGCAGTGACGCTTTCTTT
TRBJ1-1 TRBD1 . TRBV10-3 CAISEAGTGVTEAFF TGTGCCATCAGTGAGGCCGGGACAGGGGTTACTGAAGCTTTCTTT
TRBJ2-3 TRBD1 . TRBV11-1 CASSSWDRVTDTQYF TGTGCCAGCAGCTCATGGGACAGGGTCACAGATACGCAGTATTTT
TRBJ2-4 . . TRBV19 CASSIDWESNIQYF TGTGCCAGTAGTATCGACTGGGAATCGAACATTCAGTACTTC